The sequence of this T cell receptor (beta chain) was determined in a study of blood T cell repertoires in COVID-19. V trimming: 1 base; J trimming: 4 bases; junction bases outside the gene matches: 5. Germline V lookup: CDR1 SQVTM, CDR2 ANQGSEA. CDR3 length: 14 residues. Sequencing used immunoSEQ multiplex PCR; TCRdb keeps in-frame clones, though not all of them. This table holds about 220,000 clones, about 88% found once. The TCR sequence derives from a man between 45 and 60 years old who had recovered from COVID-19. Input material: peripheral blood. The V gene is TRBV29-1, the J gene TRBJ1-1; 8 positions match TRBD1. The CDR3 bases are TGCAGCGTTGAAGCCTCAGGGGGCTTCACTGAAGCTTTCTTT. The encoded protein is CSVEASGGFTEAFF.